The entry that follows covers one TCR beta chain sequence. Adults between about 18 and 95 years of age took part from some 25 US areas. These data come from a study of blood T cell repertoires in COVID-19. Trimming cost V 4 bases and J 4 bases, with 10 bases left between them. The V gene's germline CDR1 is SQVTM and CDR2 ANQGSEA. The CDR3 length is 13 residues. Authors' analysis steps: Nucleated cell number was recorded as an estimate derived from reference gene primer amplification. Clones were sequenced by immunoSEQ multiplex PCR, and TCRdb holds only the in-frame ones, with some missing. V and J calls and clone size are as listed in that table; D and trimming were resolved from the DNA. Found here are 250,000 or so clones, 85% to 90% of them singletons; the top ten hold around 1.8%.

The source material was PBMCs or T cells enriched from blood (not recorded which). This clonotype was obtained from a middle-aged man who had recovered from COVID-19. This rearrangement joins TRBV29-1 to TRBJ2-2; D is uncertain. The CDR3 DNA reads as TGCAGCGTTGTAGTCCCGAGCACCGGGGAGCTGTTTTTT. Its protein product is CSVVVPSTGELFF.